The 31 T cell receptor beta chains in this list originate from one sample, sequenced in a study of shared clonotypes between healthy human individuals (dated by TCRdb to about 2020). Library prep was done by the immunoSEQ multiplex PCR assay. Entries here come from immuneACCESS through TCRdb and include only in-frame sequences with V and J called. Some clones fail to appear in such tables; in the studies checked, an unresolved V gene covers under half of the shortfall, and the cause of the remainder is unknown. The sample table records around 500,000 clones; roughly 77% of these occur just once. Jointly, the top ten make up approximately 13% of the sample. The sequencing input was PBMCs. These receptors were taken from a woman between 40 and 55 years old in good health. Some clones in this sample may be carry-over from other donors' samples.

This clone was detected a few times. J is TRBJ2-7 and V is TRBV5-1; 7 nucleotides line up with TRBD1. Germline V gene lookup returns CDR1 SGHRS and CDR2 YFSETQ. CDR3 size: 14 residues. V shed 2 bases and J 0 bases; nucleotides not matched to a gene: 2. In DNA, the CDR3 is TGCGCCAGCAGCTTTACAGGGGACTCCTACGAGCAGTACTTC. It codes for CASSFTGDSYEQYF.

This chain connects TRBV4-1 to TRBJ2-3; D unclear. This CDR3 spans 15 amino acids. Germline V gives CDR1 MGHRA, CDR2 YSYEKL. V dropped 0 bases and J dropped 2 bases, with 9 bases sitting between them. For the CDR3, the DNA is TGCGCCAGCAGCCAAGATGGTCGGCCCACAGATACGCAGTATTTT. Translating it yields CASSQDGRPTDTQYF.

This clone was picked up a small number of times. The CDR3 is CASSQVRGRQPQHF. The CDR3 DNA is TGCGCCAGCAGCCAAGTTAGGGGAAGGCAGCCCCAGCATTTT. V usage is TRBV4-3 and J usage is TRBJ1-5, with D perhaps TRBD1 (5 bases). The CDR3 sequence is 14 residues long. Trimming left V 1 base short and J 7 bases short, with 11 bases between. The germline CDR1 and CDR2 sequences are LGHNA and YSLEER.

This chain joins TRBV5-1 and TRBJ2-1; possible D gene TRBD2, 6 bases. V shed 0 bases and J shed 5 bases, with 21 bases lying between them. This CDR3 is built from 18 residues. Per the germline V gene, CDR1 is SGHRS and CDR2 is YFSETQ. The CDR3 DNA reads TGCGCCAGCAGCTTGGTGCGGGACTCACTAGTTAACCACAATGAGCAGTTCTTC. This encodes CASSLVRDSLVNHNEQFF.

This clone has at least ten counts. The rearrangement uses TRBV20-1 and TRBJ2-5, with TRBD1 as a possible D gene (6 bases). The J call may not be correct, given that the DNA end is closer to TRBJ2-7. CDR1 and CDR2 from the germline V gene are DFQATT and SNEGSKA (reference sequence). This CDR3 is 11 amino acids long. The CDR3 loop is CSAGGPYEQYF. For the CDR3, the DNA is TGCAGTGCTGGGGGCCCCTACGAGCAGTACTTC.

CDR3 nucleotide sequence: TGCGCCAGCAGCTCCGGGGGGTCGGAGGGCGGCGGCTACACCTTC. It yields the protein CASSSGGSEGGGYTF. The chain uses TRBV5-1 and TRBJ1-2; possibly TRBD1 for D (5 bases). Trimming stripped 3 bases from V and 8 bases from J, with 20 bases between. Germline V gives CDR1 SGHRS, CDR2 YFSETQ. CDR3 size: 15 residues.

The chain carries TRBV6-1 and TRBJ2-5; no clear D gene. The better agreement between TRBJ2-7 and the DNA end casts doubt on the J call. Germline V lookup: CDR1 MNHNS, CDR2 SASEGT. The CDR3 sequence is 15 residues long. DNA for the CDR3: TGTGCCAGCAGTGAAAGCCCGGACCGGACCTACGAGCAGTACTTC. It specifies CASSESPDRTYEQYF.

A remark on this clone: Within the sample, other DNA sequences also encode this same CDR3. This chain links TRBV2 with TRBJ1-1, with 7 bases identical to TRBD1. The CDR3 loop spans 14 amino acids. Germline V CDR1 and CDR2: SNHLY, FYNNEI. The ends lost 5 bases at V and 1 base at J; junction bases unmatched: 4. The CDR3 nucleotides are TGTGCCAGCAGTACGCGGACAGGGAACACTGAAGCTTTCTTT. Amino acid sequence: CASSTRTGNTEAFF.

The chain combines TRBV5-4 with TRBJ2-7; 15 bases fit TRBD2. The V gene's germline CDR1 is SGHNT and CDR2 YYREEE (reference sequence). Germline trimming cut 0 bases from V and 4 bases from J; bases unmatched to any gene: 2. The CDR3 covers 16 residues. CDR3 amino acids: CASSLGGTSGRYEQYF. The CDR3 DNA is TGTGCCAGCAGCTTGGGGGGGACTAGCGGGAGGTACGAGCAGTACTTC. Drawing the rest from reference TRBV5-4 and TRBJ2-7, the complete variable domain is ETGVTQSPTHLIKTRGQQVTLRCSSQSGHNTVSWYQQALGQGPQFIFQYYREEENGRGNFPPRFSGLQFPNYSSELNVNALELDDSALYLCASSLGGTSGRYEQYFGPGTRLTVT.

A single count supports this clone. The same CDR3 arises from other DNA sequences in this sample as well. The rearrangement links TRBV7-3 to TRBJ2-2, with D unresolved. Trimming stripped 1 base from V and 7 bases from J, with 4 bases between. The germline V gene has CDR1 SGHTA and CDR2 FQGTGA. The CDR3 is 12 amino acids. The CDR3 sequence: CASSLRSGELFF. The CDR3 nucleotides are TGTGCCAGCAGCTTAAGGAGCGGGGAGCTGTTTTTT.

CDR3 DNA: TGTGCCAGCAGTTCCGGGGTCGAGGTTGCAAAACTGTTTTTT. Its protein is CASSSGVEVAKLFF. The V and J genes are TRBV6-5 and TRBJ1-4; D ambiguous. The CDR3 is made up of 14 amino acids. Germline-derived CDR1 and CDR2 are MNHEY and SVGAGI. V was shortened by 4 bases and J by 10 bases, with 16 bases between the two germline ends.

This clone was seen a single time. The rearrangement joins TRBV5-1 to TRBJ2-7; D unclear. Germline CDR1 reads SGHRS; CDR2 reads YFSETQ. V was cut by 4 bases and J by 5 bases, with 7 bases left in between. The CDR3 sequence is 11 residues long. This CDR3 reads CASSRSDEQYF. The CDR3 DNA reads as TGCGCCAGCAGCCGGAGCGACGAGCAGTACTTC.

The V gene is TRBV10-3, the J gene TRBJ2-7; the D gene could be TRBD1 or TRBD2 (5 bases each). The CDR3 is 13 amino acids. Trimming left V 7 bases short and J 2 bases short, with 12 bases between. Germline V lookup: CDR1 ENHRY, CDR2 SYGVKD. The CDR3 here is CAIKRGGTYEQYF. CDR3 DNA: TGTGCCATCAAGCGTGGGGGAACCTACGAGCAGTACTTC.

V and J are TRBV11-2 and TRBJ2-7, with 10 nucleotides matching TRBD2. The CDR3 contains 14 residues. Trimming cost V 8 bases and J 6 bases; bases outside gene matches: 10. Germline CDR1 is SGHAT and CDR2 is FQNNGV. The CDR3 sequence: CASVKGIAGGEQYF. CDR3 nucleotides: TGTGCCAGCGTCAAGGGAATAGCGGGAGGCGAGCAGTACTTC.

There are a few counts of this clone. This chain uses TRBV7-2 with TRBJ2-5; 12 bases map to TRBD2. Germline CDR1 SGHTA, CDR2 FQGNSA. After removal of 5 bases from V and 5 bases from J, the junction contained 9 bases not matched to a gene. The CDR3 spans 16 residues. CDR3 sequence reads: CASSTQTSGREETQYF. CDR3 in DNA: TGTGCCAGCAGCACTCAGACTAGCGGGAGAGAGGAGACCCAGTACTTC.

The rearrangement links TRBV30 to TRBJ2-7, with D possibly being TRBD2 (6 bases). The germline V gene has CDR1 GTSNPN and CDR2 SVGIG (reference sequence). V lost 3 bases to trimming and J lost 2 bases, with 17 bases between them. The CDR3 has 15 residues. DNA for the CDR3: TGTGCCTGGAGCCGCCCCCCTAGCGCTACCTACGAGCAGTACTTC. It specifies CAWSRPPSATYEQYF.

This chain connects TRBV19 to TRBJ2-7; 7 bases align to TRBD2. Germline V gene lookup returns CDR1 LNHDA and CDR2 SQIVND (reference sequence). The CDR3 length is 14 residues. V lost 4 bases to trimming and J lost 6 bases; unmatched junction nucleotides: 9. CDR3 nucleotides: TGTGCCAGTAGTACAGGGAGGGAGTATGGCGAGCAGTACTTC. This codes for CASSTGREYGEQYF.

This CDR3 reads CASSSGLALGNEQFF. The DNA for the CDR3 is TGTGCCAGCAGCTCGGGACTAGCTCTGGGAAATGAGCAGTTCTTC. The chain uses TRBV11-2 and TRBJ2-1; 9 bases align to TRBD2. The CDR3 loop spans 15 amino acids. The V gene's germline CDR1 is SGHAT and CDR2 FQNNGV. V shed 4 bases and J 7 bases; nucleotides not matched to a gene: 8.

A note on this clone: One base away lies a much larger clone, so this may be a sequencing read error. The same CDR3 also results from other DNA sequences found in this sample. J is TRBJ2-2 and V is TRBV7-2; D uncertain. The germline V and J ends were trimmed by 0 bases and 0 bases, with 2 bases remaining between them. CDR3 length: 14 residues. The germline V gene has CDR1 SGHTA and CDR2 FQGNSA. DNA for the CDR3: TGTGCCAGCAGCTTAGCGTCGAACACCGGGGAGCTGTTTTTT. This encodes CASSLASNTGELFF.

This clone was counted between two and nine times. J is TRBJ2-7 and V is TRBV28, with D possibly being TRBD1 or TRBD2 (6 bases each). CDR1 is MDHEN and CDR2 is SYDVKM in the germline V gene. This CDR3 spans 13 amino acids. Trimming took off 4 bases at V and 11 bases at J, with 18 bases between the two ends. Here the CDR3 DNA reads TGTGCCAGCAGTTCAGGGACATCGGGGGAGGAGTACTTC. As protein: CASSSGTSGEEYF.

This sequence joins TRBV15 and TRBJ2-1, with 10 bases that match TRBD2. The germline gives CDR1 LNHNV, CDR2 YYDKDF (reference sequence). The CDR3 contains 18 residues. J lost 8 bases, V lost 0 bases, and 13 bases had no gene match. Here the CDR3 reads CATSRDLGLAGDDDEQFF. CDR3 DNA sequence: TGTGCCACCAGCAGAGATCTAGGTCTAGCGGGAGATGACGATGAGCAGTTCTTC.

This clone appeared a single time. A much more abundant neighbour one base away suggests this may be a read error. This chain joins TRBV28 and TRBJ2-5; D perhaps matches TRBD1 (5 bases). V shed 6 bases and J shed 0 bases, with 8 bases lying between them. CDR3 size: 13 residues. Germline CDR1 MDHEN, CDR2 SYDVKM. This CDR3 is CASRSGYQETQYF. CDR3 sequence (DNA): TGTGCCAGCAGATCAGGGTACCAAGAGACCCAGTACTTC. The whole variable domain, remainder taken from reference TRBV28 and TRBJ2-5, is DVKVTQSSRYLVKRTGEKVFLECVQDMDHENMFWYRQDPGLGLRLIYFSYDVKMKEKGDIPEGYSVSREKKERFSLILESASTNQTSMYLCASRSGYQETQYFGPGTRLLVL.

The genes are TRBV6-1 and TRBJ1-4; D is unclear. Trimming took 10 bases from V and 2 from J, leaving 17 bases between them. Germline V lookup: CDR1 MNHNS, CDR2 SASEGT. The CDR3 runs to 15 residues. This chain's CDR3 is CATIHSGLTNEKLFF. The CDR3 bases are TGTGCCACCATACACTCCGGGCTGACTAATGAAAAACTGTTTTTT.

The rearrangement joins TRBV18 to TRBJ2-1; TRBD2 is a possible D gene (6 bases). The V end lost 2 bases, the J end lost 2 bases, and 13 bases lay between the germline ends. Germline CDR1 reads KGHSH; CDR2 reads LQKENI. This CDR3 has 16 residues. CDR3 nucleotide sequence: TGTGCCAGCTCACCAACGGCGCGGGAAACCTACAATGAGCAGTTCTTC. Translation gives CASSPTARETYNEQFF.

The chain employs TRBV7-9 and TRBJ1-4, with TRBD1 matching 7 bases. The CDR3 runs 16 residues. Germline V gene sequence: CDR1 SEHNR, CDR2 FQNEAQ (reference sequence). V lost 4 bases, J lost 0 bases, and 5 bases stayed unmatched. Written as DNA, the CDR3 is TGTGCCAGCAGCTCATGGACAGGAGCAACTAATGAAAAACTGTTTTTT. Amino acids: CASSSWTGATNEKLFF.

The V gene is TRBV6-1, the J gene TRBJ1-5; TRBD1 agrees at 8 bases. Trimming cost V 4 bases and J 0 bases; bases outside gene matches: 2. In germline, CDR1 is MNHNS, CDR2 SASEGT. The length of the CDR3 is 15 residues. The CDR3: CASSGTGSSNQPQHF. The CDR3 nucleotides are TGTGCCAGCAGTGGGACAGGGAGTAGCAATCAGCCCCAGCATTTT.

CDR3 in DNA: TGTGCCTGGAGTGAAGAACATTCTTACTACAATGAGCAGTTCTTC. Protein product: CAWSEEHSYYNEQFF. The chain has TRBV30 and TRBJ2-1, with D unclear. This CDR3 comprises 15 residues. V lost 1 base to trimming and J lost 3 bases, with 13 bases between them. Germline CDR1 GTSNPN, CDR2 SVGIG (reference sequence).

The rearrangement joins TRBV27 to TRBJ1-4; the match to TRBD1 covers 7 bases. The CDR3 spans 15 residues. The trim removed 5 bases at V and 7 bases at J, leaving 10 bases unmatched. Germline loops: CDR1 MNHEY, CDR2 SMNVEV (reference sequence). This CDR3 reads CASSATRGWGEKLFF. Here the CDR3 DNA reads TGTGCCAGCAGTGCAACCAGGGGGTGGGGTGAAAAACTGTTTTTT.

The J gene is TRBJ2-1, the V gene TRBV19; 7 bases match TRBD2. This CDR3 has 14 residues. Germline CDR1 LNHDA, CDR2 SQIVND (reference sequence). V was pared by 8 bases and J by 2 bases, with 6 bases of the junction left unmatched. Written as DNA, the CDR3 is TGTGCCAGTGCAGCGGGATTTACCTACAATGAGCAGTTCTTC. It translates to CASAAGFTYNEQFF.

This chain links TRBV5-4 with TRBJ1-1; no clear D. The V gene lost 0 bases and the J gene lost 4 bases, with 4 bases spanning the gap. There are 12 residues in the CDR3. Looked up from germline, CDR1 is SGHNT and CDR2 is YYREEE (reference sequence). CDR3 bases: TGTGCCAGCAGCTTGGGACCCACTGAAGCTTTCTTT. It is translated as CASSLGPTEAFF.

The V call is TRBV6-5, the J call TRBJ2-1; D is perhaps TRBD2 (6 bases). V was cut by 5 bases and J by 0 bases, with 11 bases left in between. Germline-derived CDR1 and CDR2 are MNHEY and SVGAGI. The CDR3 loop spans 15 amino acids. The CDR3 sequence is CASSRTGVSYNEQFF. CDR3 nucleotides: TGTGCCAGCAGTCGGACGGGGGTCTCCTACAATGAGCAGTTCTTC.